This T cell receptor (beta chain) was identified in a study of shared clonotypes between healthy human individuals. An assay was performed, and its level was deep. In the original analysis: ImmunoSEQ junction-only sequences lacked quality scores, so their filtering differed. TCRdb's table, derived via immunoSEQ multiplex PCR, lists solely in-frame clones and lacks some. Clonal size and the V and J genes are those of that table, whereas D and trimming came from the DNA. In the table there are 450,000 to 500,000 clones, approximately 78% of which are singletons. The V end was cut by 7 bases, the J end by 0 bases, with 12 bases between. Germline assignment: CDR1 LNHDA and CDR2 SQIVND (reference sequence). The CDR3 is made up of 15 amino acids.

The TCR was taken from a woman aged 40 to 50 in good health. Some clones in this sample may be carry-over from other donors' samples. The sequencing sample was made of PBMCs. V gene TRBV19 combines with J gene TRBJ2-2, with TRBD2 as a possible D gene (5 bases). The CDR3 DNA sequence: TGTGCCAGTAATTTAAACGGGGCGAACACCGGGGAGCTGTTTTTT. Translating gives CASNLNGANTGELFF.